This T cell receptor beta chain was sequenced for a study of T cell responses to AZD1222 COVID-19 vaccine. General observations from the study: Just six people given AZD1222 tested seropositive at baseline. White British people made up most donors, females outnumbered males, and clonal diversity was possibly underestimated. Spike was spanned by vaccine-associated CD4 TCRs, which were dominant at 160-218 and 743-854. Researchers took repertoire samples only after the peak T cell response had come.

There are 13 residues in the CDR3. V lost 3 bases, J lost 2 bases, and 10 bases lay in between. CDR1 and CDR2 (germline): SQVTM, ANQGSEA. On this clone: The antigen is not known.

Assay used: immunoSEQ multiplex PCR; TCRdb lists only in-frame clones, some missing. The sample holds 90,000 to 110,000 clones, about 89% seen once. The receptor was derived from an adult who received the AZD1222 COVID-19 vaccine. Sequenced here: peripheral blood, sampled 28 days after the second AZD1222 dose. This rearrangement joins TRBV29-1 to TRBJ1-2; TRBD1 might be the D (6 bases). For the CDR3, the DNA is TGCAGCGTTGAGCAGGGGAACAACTATGGCTACACCTTC. Translating it yields CSVEQGNNYGYTF.